The 27 T cell receptor beta chains in this list originate from one sample, sequenced in a study of blood T cell repertoires in COVID-19. Only in-frame clones appear in the TCRdb table, and some are missing; sequencing was by immunoSEQ multiplex PCR. This sample has around 450,000 clones; roughly 87% occur once, and the top ten carry 0.7%. The sequencing input was PBMCs or T cells enriched from blood (not recorded which). Source of these receptors: a woman between 18 and 30 years old who had recovered from COVID-19.

V is TRBV2 and J is TRBJ2-1; TRBD2 matches 14 bases. Germline-derived CDR1 and CDR2 are SNHLY and FYNNEI. The ends lost 6 bases at V and 6 bases at J; junction bases unmatched: 4. This CDR3 has 15 residues. CDR3 residues: CASRGLAGAINEQFF. In nucleotides, the CDR3 is TGTGCCAGCAGGGGACTAGCGGGGGCCATCAATGAGCAGTTCTTC.

This chain joins TRBV6-5 and TRBJ2-7; D gene ambiguous. CDR3 length: 12 residues. V lost 5 bases and J 3 bases, leaving 8 bases between the germline ends. Per the germline V gene, CDR1 is MNHEY and CDR2 is SVGAGI. The CDR3 nucleotides read TGTGCCAGCAGTCCCATCAACTACGAGCAGTACTTC. It yields the protein CASSPINYEQYF.

V usage is TRBV7-8 and J usage is TRBJ1-4; 10 bases match TRBD1. J was trimmed by 7 bases and V by 5 bases; bases with no gene match: 4. This CDR3 has 14 amino acids. Germline CDR1 is SGHVS and CDR2 is FQNEAQ. The CDR3 sequence: CASSQTGGGEKLFF. The CDR3 coding sequence is TGTGCCAGCAGCCAGACAGGGGGCGGTGAAAAACTGTTTTTT.

The rearrangement joins TRBV18 to TRBJ2-5, with a possible D match to TRBD1 (5 bases). The CDR3 loop spans 13 amino acids. Between the trimmed V and J ends, which lost 6 bases and 5 bases, there was a span of 13 bases. Germline CDR1 is KGHSH and CDR2 is LQKENI. CDR3 loop: CASSRSGWETQYF. In DNA, the CDR3 is TGTGCCAGCTCGCGTTCAGGGTGGGAGACCCAGTACTTC.

V is TRBV6-1 and J is TRBJ1-1; tentative D call: TRBD1 (5 bases). The CDR3 runs to 15 residues. Trimming stripped 3 bases from V and 1 base from J, with 12 bases between. Germline CDR1 MNHNS, CDR2 SASEGT. The DNA of the CDR3 is TGTGCCAGCAGTGAGAGGACACCCTGGAACACTGAAGCTTTCTTT. It yields the protein CASSERTPWNTEAFF.

This rearrangement joins TRBV2 to TRBJ2-6; 9 positions agree with TRBD1. This CDR3 has 19 amino acids. J lost 1 base, V lost 7 bases, and 14 bases had no gene match. Germline loops: CDR1 SNHLY, CDR2 FYNNEI. The CDR3 coding sequence is TGTGCCAGCAACTTTGGGGGGACAGGGTTATTTTCTGGGGCCAACGTCCTGACTTTC. Protein sequence: CASNFGGTGLFSGANVLTF.

This chain links TRBV4-1 with TRBJ1-1, with no clear D. This CDR3 comprises 15 residues. With 0 bases removed from V and 3 bases from J, the gap between germline ends came to 11 bases. Germline CDR1 reads MGHRA; CDR2 reads YSYEKL. The CDR3 sequence is CASSQDKDSHTEAFF. DNA of the CDR3: TGCGCCAGCAGCCAAGATAAGGACTCCCACACTGAAGCTTTCTTT.

This clone is a singleton in its sample. One junction end does not reproduce the germline sequence, and a read error may be involved. J is TRBJ1-2 and V is TRBV9, with 7 bases lining up with TRBD1. There are 13 residues in the CDR3. Germline V lookup: CDR1 SGDLS, CDR2 YYNGEE. Here the CDR3 DNA reads TGTGCCAGCAGCGTATCACTCCTGACAGGGATCTCCTTC. It encodes CASSVSLLTGISF.

V usage is TRBV6-5 and J usage is TRBJ1-2, with a weak D call TRBD1 (5 bases). The CDR3 is 13 amino acids. The V and J ends lost 6 bases and 3 bases respectively, with 11 bases between them. Germline CDR1 reads MNHEY; CDR2 reads SVGAGI. The CDR3 DNA sequence: TGTGCCAGCAGCGCAGGGAAGGACTATGGCTACACCTTC. It codes for CASSAGKDYGYTF.

V and J are TRBV10-1 and TRBJ2-6; D remains unclear. V gave up 6 bases and J gave up 1 base, with 4 bases separating them. Per germline, CDR1 WNHNN and CDR2 SYGVQD (reference sequence). The length of the CDR3 is 13 residues. This chain's CDR3 is CASSPSGANVLTF. Written as DNA, the CDR3 is TGCGCCAGCAGCCCTTCTGGGGCCAACGTCCTGACTTTC.

The chain is built from TRBV4-1 and TRBJ1-1; tentatively, D is TRBD1 (6 bases). The ends were cut back, 1 base at V and 4 bases at J, with 7 bases in the middle. CDR1 MGHRA and CDR2 YSYEKL come from the germline V gene. The CDR3 is made up of 13 amino acids. The CDR3 region is CASSQAQGTEAFF. The CDR3 nucleotides are TGCGCCAGCAGCCAAGCACAGGGCACTGAAGCTTTCTTT.

The chain carries TRBV5-4 and TRBJ2-5; 7 bases fit TRBD1. The CDR3 extends over 14 amino acids. The J segment lost 5 bases and the V segment lost 6 bases, leaving 10 bases of the junction unmatched. Germline V gene sequence: CDR1 SGHNT, CDR2 YYREEE (reference sequence). The CDR3 is CASTPRQGEETQYF. CDR3 bases: TGTGCCAGCACCCCGAGACAGGGAGAGGAGACCCAGTACTTC.

A few counts support this clone. The chain joins TRBV28 to TRBJ1-6, with TRBD1 matching 10 bases. CDR1 MDHEN and CDR2 SYDVKM come from the germline V gene. This CDR3 has 16 amino acids. Unmatched junction bases numbered 13, after V lost 8 bases and J lost 9 bases. In DNA, the CDR3 is TGTGCCAGCGGCCCAGTGACAGGGGGCGTAGGTTCACCCCTCCACTTT. Protein sequence: CASGPVTGGVGSPLHF.

The V and J genes are TRBV4-2 and TRBJ1-4; D not certain. Germline lookup yields CDR1 LGHNA and CDR2 YNFKEQ. The CDR3 runs 16 residues. V was trimmed by 1 base and J by 8 bases, leaving 17 bases between them. This chain's CDR3 is CASSQVSRRYDEKLFF. The CDR3, as DNA: TGTGCCAGCAGCCAAGTTAGCAGAAGGTACGACGAAAAACTGTTTTTT.

V gene TRBV6-5 combines with J gene TRBJ1-3, with D possibly being TRBD1 (5 bases). Germline assignment: CDR1 MNHEY and CDR2 SVGAGI. V was shortened by 5 bases and J by 6 bases, with 14 bases between the two germline ends. There are 14 residues in the CDR3. The CDR3 region is CASSPWGGENTIYF. For the CDR3, the DNA is TGTGCCAGCAGTCCATGGGGGGGGGAAAACACCATATATTTT.

The chain recombines TRBV6-2 or TRBV6-3 with TRBJ1-1; D possibly corresponds to TRBD1 (6 bases). From germline, CDR1 is MNHEY and CDR2 SVGEGT. The CDR3 is 15 residues long. With 6 bases removed from V and 4 bases from J, the gap between germline ends came to 18 bases. The chain's CDR3 is CASSLRTVSGTEAFF. The CDR3 coding sequence is TGTGCCAGCAGCTTAAGGACAGTATCGGGCACTGAAGCTTTCTTT.

This clone appeared a few times. Other nucleotide sequences in the sample specify the same CDR3. The rearrangement uses TRBV28 and TRBJ1-2; the match to TRBD1 covers 9 bases. V gave up 6 bases and J gave up 6 bases; unmatched junction bases: 5. The CDR3 is 13 amino acids. Per germline, CDR1 MDHEN and CDR2 SYDVKM. CDR3 DNA sequence: TGTGCCAGCAGCCCGGGACAGGGAAATGGCTACACCTTC. Its protein product is CASSPGQGNGYTF.

J is TRBJ1-6 and V is TRBV28, with a tentative D call TRBD1 (6 bases). The CDR3 runs to 16 residues. Trimming cost V 5 bases and J 7 bases, with 18 bases left between them. In germline, CDR1 is MDHEN, CDR2 SYDVKM. Here the CDR3 DNA reads TGTGCCAGCAGTCCAAGGACAGTGGCCCTAAATTCACCCCTCCACTTT. Its translation: CASSPRTVALNSPLHF.

This chain links TRBV5-1 with TRBJ2-5, with a possible D match to TRBD2 (5 bases). This CDR3 has 13 residues. V lost 4 bases, J lost 4 bases, and 11 bases lay in between. CDR1 and CDR2 from the germline V gene are SGHRS and YFSETQ. CDR3 loop: CASSLGIRETQYF. The CDR3 coding sequence is TGCGCCAGCAGCCTCGGGATCCGAGAGACCCAGTACTTC.

This clone was seen only once. J is TRBJ2-5 and V is TRBV3-1 (or the pseudogene TRBV3-2), with D tentatively TRBD1 (6 bases). The germline V gene has CDR1 LGHDT and CDR2 YNNKEL (reference sequence). The CDR3 is 12 amino acids. V shed 4 bases and J shed 5 bases, with 8 bases lying between them. The DNA for the CDR3 is TGTGCCAGCAGCCCCCAGGGGGAGACCCAGTACTTC. Its protein product is CASSPQGETQYF.

This clone has a handful of counts. The sample contains more than one DNA sequence encoding this CDR3. The CDR3 sequence: CASSGQGGGTEAFF. CDR3 nucleotides: TGTGCCAGCAGCGGACAGGGAGGGGGGACTGAAGCTTTCTTT. The V and J genes are TRBV5-5 and TRBJ1-1; 8 nucleotides align to TRBD1. V trimming: 4 bases; J trimming: 5 bases; junction bases outside the gene matches: 7. Germline CDR1 SGHKS, CDR2 YYEKEE (reference sequence). The CDR3 sequence is 14 residues long.

The chain recombines TRBV30 with TRBJ2-7; 7 bases are shared with TRBD1. Germline V gives CDR1 GTSNPN, CDR2 SVGIG (reference sequence). The CDR3 totals 13 residues. The junction had 4 bases not matched to a gene; V was cut back by 0 bases and J by 5 bases. CDR3 sequence reads: CAWSVGQDDEQYF. The CDR3 bases are TGTGCCTGGAGTGTAGGACAGGACGACGAGCAGTACTTC.

This chain joins TRBV7-8 and TRBJ1-2; no reliable D call. The V end was cut by 5 bases, the J end by 8 bases, with 9 bases between. Germline CDR1 and CDR2: SGHVS and FQNEAQ. CDR3 length equals 11 residues. CDR3 region: CASSQNQGYTF. CDR3 coding DNA: TGTGCCAGCAGCCAAAATCAAGGCTACACCTTC.

This clone has more than one count but fewer than ten. The V and J genes are TRBV5-1 and TRBJ1-3, with TRBD1 as a possible D gene (6 bases). Germline CDR1 is SGHRS and CDR2 is YFSETQ. The CDR3 runs to 13 residues. V lost 3 bases, J lost 6 bases, and 10 bases lay in between. The chain's CDR3 is CASSSSGENTIYF. CDR3 sequence (DNA): TGCGCCAGCAGCTCCTCAGGGGAAAACACCATATATTTT.

This chain connects TRBV19 to TRBJ1-1, with TRBD1 as a possible D gene (6 bases). The germline V gene has CDR1 LNHDA and CDR2 SQIVND (reference sequence). The germline V and J ends were trimmed by 3 bases and 5 bases, with 13 bases remaining between them. This CDR3 contains 14 residues. CDR3 loop: CASSMRRGGTEAFF. CDR3 bases: TGTGCCAGTAGTATGCGGAGGGGGGGGACTGAAGCTTTCTTT.

The V and J genes are TRBV5-5 and TRBJ1-1; D is perhaps TRBD1 (5 bases). This CDR3 is built from 13 residues. Germline CDR1 SGHKS, CDR2 YYEKEE (reference sequence). V lost 3 bases, J lost 4 bases, and 10 bases lay in between. CDR3 bases: TGTGCCAGCAGCTGGGACTGGGTCACTGAAGCTTTCTTT. It is translated as CASSWDWVTEAFF.

This chain connects TRBV30 to TRBJ1-1; 7 bases match TRBD1. The CDR3 loop spans 13 amino acids. V shed 6 bases, J shed 1 base, and the junction held 5 bases outside the gene matches. CDR1 is GTSNPN, CDR2 SVGIG, per germline (reference sequence). CDR3 region: CACNRGGNTEAFF. Written as DNA, the CDR3 is TGTGCCTGTAACAGGGGAGGGAACACTGAAGCTTTCTTT.